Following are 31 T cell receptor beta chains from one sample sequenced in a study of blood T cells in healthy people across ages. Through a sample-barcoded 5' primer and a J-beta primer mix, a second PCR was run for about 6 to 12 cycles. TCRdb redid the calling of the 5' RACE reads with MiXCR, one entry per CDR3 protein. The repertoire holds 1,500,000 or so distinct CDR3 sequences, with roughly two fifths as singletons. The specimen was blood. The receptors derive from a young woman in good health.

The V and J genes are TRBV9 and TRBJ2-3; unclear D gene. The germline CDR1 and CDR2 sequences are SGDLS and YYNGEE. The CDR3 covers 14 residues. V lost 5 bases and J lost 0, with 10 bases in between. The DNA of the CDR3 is TGTGCCAGCAGGGGTAGCCTTAGCACAGATACGCAGTATTTT. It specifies CASRGSLSTDTQYF.

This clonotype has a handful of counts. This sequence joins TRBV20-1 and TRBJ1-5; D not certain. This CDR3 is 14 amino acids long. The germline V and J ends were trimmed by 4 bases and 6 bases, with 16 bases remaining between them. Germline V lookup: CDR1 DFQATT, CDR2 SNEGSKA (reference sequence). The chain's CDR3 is CSATRTGAGQPQHF. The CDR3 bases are TGCAGTGCTACTAGGACGGGAGCAGGTCAGCCCCAGCATTTT.

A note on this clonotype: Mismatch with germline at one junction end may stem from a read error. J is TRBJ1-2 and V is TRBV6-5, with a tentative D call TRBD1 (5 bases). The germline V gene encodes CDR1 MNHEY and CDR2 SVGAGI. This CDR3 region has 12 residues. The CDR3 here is CASKKAGTPYIF. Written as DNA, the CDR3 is TGTGCCAGCAAAAAAGCCGGGACCCCCTACATCTTC.

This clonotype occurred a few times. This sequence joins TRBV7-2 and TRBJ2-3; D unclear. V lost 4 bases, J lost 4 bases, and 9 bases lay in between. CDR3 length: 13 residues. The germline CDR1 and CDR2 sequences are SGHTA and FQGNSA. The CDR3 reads CASSYSPPDTQYF. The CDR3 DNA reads TGTGCCAGCAGCTATAGCCCCCCAGATACGCAGTATTTT.

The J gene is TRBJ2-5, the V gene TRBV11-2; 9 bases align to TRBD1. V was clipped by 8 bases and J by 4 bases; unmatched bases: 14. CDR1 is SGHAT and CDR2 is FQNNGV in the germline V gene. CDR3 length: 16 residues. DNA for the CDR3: TGTGCCAGCGGGACATTAAGGGGACAGGGCCCAGAGACCCAGTACTTC. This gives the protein CASGTLRGQGPETQYF.

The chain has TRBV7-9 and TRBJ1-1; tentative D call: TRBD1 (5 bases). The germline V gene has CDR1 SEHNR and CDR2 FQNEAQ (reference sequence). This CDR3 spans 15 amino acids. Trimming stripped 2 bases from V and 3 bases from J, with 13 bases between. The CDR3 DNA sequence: TGTGCCAGCAGCTTATTTGGGGGGAAGGACACTGAAGCTTTCTTT. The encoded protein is CASSLFGGKDTEAFF.

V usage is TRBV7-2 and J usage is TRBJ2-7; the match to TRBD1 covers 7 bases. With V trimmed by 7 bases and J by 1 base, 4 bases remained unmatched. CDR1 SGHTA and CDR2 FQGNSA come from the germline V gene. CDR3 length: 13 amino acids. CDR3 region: CASTDRASYEQYF. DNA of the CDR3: TGTGCCAGCACAGACAGGGCGTCCTACGAGCAGTACTTC.

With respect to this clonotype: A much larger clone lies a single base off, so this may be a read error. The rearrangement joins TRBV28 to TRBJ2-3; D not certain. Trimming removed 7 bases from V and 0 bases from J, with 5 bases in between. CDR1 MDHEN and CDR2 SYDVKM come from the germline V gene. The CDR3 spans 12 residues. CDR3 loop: CASNDSTDTQYF. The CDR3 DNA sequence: TGTGCCAGCAATGACAGCACAGATACGCAGTATTTT.

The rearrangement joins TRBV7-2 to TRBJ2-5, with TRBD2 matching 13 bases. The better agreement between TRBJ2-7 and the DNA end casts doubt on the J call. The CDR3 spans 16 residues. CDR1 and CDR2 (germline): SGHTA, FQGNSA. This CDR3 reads CASSLILAGGQYEQYF. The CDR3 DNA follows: TGTGCCAGCAGCTTGATACTAGCGGGGGGGCAGTACGAGCAGTACTTC.

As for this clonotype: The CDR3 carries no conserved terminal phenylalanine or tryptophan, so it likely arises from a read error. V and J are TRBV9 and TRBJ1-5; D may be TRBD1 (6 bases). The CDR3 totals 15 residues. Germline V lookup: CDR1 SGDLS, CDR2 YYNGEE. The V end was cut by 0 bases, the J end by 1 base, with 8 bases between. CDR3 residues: CASSVGGASNQPQHS. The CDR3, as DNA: TGTGCCAGCAGCGTAGGGGGGGCAAGCAATCAGCCCCAGCATTCT.

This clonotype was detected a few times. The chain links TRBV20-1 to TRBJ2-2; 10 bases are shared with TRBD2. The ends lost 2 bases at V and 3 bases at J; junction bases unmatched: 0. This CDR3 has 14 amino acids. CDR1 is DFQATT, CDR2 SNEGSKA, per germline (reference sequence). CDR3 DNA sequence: TGCAGTGCTAGACTAGCGGGGGACACCGGGGAGCTGTTTTTT. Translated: CSARLAGDTGELFF.

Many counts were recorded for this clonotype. Written as DNA, the CDR3 is TGTGCCAGCAGTTTGATAGTCGGCGAGCAGTACTTC. Protein: CASSLIVGEQYF. This chain links TRBV12-3 or TRBV12-4 with TRBJ2-7; D is ambiguous. Between the trimmed V and J ends, which lost 3 bases and 6 bases, there was a span of 9 bases. CDR3 length: 12 residues.

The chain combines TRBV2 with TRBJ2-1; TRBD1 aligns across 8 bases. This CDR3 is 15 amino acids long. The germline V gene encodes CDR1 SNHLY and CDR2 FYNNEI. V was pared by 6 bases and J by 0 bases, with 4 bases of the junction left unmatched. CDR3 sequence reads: CASRETGGSYNEQFF. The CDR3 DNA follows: TGTGCCAGCAGGGAAACAGGGGGCTCCTACAATGAGCAGTTCTTC.

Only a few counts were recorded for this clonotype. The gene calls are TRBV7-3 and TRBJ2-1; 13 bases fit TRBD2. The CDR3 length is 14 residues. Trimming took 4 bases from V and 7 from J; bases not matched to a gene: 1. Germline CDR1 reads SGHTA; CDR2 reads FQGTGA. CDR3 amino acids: CASSWTSGSNEQFF. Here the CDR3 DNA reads TGTGCCAGCAGCTGGACTAGCGGGAGTAATGAGCAGTTCTTC. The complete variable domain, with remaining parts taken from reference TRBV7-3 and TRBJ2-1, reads GAGVSQTPSNKVTEKGKYVELRCDPISGHTALYWYRQSLGQGPEFLIYFQGTGAADDSGLPNDRFFAVRPEGSVSTLKIQRTERGDSAVYLCASSWTSGSNEQFFGPGTRLTVL.

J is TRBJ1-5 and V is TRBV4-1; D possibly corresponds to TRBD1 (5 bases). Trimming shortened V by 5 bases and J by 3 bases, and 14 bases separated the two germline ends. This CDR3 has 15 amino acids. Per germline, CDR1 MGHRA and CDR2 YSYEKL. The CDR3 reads CASSGVQDSNQPQHF. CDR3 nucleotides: TGCGCCAGCAGCGGGGTACAGGATTCCAATCAGCCCCAGCATTTT.

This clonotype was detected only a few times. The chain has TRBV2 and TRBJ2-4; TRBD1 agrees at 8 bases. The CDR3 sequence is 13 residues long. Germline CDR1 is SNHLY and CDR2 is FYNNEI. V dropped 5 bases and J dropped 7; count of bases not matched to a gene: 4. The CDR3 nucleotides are TGTGCCAGCAGTTCGACAGGGGAGAACATTCAGTACTTC. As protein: CASSSTGENIQYF.

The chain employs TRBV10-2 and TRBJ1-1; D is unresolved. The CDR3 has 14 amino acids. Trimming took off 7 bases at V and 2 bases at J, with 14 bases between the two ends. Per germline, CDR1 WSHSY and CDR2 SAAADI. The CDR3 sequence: CASNVVGGNTEAFF. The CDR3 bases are TGCGCCAGCAATGTAGTGGGCGGTAACACTGAAGCTTTCTTT.

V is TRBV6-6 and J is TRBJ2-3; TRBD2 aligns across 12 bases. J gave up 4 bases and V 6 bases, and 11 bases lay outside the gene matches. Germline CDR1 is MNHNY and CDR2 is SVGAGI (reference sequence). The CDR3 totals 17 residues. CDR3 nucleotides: TGTGCCAGCAGAGGTAGTCTAGCGGGAGGGCCCTCAGATACGCAGTATTTT. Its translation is CASRGSLAGGPSDTQYF.

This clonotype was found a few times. CDR3 residues: CASSLGHNEQYF. In DNA form, the CDR3 reads TGTGCCAGCAGTTTAGGCCACAATGAGCAGTACTTC. The chain carries TRBV27 and TRBJ2-5; D unclear. Germline V gene lookup returns CDR1 MNHEY and CDR2 SMNVEV (reference sequence). This CDR3 comprises 12 residues. V lost 2 bases, J lost 11 bases, and 12 bases lay in between.

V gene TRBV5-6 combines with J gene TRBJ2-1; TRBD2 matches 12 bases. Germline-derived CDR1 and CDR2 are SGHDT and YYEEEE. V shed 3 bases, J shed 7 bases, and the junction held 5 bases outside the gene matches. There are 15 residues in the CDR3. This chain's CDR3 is CASSYTSGGINEQFF. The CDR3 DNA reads TGTGCCAGCAGCTATACTAGCGGGGGGATAAATGAGCAGTTCTTC. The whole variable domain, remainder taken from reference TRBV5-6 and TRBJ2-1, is DAGVTQSPTHLIKTRGQQVTLRCSPKSGHDTVSWYQQALGQGPQFIFQYYEEEERQRGNFPDRFSGHQFPNYSSELNVNALLLGDSALYLCASSYTSGGINEQFFGPGTRLTVL.

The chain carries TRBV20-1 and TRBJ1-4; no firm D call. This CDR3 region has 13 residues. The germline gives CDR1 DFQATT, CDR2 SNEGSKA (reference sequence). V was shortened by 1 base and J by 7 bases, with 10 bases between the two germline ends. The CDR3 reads CSARVPAIEKLFF. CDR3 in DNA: TGCAGTGCTAGAGTCCCAGCTATTGAAAAACTGTTTTTT.

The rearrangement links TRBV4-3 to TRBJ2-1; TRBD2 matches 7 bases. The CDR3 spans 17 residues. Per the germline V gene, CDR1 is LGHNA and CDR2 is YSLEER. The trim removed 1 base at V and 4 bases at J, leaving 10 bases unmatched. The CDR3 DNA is TGCGCCAGCAGCCAAGGGAGGTGGCTAGCGGAGTACAATGAGCAGTTCTTC. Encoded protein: CASSQGRWLAEYNEQFF.

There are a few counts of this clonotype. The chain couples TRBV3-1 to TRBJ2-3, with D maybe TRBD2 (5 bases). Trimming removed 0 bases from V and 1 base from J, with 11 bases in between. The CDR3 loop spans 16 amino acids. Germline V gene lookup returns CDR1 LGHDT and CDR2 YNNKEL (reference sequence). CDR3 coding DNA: TGTGCCAGCAGCCAAGATCGATGGACTCGCACAGATACGCAGTATTTT. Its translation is CASSQDRWTRTDTQYF.

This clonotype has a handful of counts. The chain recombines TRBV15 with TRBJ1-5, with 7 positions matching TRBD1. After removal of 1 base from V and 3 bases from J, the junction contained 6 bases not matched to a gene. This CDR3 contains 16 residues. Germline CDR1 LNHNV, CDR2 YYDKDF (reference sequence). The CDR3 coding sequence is TGTGCCACCAGCAGAGTTGCCAGGGGGGACAATCAGCCCCAGCATTTT. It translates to CATSRVARGDNQPQHF.

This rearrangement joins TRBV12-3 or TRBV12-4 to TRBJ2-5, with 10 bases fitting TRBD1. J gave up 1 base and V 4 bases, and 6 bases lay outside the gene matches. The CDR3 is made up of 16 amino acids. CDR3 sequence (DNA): TGTGCCAGCAGTTCTGGGACAGGGGCTACCCAAGAGACCCAGTACTTC. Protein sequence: CASSSGTGATQETQYF.

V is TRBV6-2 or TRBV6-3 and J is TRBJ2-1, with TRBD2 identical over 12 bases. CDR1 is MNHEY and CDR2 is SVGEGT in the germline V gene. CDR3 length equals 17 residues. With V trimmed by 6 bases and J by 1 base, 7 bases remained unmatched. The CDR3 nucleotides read TGTGCCAGCAGGGAGACTAGCGGGAGTCGGTCCTACAATGAGCAGTTCTTC. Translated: CASRETSGSRSYNEQFF.

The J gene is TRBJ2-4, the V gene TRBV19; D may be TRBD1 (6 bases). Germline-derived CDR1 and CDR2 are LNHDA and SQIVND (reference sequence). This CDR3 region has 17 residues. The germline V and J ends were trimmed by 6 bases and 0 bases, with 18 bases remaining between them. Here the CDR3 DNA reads TGTGCCAGTAGATCTTTCCGGGACACCGTAGCCAAAAACATTCAGTACTTC. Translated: CASRSFRDTVAKNIQYF.

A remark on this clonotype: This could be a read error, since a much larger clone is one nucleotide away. As DNA, the CDR3 is TGTGCCACCAGCAGAGATCCGGGTACAACAGATACGCAGTATTTT. Protein sequence: CATSRDPGTTDTQYF. V gene TRBV15 combines with J gene TRBJ2-3; D is uncertain. Trimming stripped 0 bases from V and 3 bases from J, with 10 bases between. The CDR3 has 15 residues. Germline V lookup: CDR1 LNHNV, CDR2 YYDKDF (reference sequence). Based on the CDR3 plus reference TRBV15 and TRBJ2-3, the full variable domain is DAMVIQNPRYQVTQFGKPVTLSCSQTLNHNVMYWYQQKSSQAPKLLFHYYDKDFNNEADTPDNFQSRRPNTSFCFLDIRSPGLGDTAMYLCATSRDPGTTDTQYFGPGTRLTVL.

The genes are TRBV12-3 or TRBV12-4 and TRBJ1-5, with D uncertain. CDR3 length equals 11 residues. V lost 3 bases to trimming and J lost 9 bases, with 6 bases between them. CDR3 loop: CASSFGLPQHF. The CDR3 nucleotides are TGTGCCAGCAGTTTCGGTTTGCCCCAGCATTTT.

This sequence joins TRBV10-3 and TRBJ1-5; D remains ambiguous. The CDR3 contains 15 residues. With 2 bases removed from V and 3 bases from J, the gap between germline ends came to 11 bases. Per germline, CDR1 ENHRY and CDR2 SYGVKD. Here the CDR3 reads CAISEHRVDNQPQHF. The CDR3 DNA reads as TGTGCCATCAGTGAGCACCGGGTAGACAATCAGCCCCAGCATTTT.

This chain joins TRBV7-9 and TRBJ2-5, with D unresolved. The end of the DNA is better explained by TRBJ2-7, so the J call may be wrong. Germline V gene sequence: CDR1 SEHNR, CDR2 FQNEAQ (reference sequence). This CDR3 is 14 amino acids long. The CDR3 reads CASSLAVLTYEQYF. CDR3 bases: TGTGCCAGCAGCTTAGCGGTGCTGACCTACGAGCAGTACTTC.